A selection of T cell receptor beta chains follows, all from one sample in a study of beta chain features in type 1 diabetes. Produced via immunoSEQ multiplex PCR; TCRdb's table is partial and in-frame only. This sample has 300,000 to 450,000 clones, with roughly an eighth found just once. Sequenced sample: naive CD4+ T cells from blood. All receptors come from a woman aged 18-29 years with type 1 diabetes. The CDR3 runs from the conserved cysteine through the conserved F or W. Each record gives: CDR3 length, V gene, D gene, J gene, clone size, CDR3 protein, CDR3 DNA. A D gene is named only where the DNA matches it firmly. The size of a clone is reported for some rows only, either as once, few or many, or as a class for expanded clones.

cdr3_length: 16; v_call: TRBV18; d_call: .; j_call: TRBJ2-7; clone_size: .; cdr3_aa: CASSPLSGISSYEQYF; cdr3_nt: TGTGCCAGCTCACCATTGAGCGGTATAAGCTCCTACGAGCAGTACTTC
cdr3_length: 13; v_call: TRBV29-1; d_call: TRBD1; j_call: TRBJ1-1; clone_size: few; cdr3_aa: CSAPSQGGTEAFF; cdr3_nt: TGCAGCGCCCCCAGTCAGGGGGGTACTGAAGCTTTCTTT
cdr3_length: 15; v_call: TRBV6-5; d_call: TRBD1; j_call: TRBJ1-2; clone_size: .; cdr3_aa: CASSPSGQGRYGYTF; cdr3_nt: TGTGCCAGCAGTCCTTCCGGACAGGGGCGATATGGCTACACCTTC
cdr3_length: 14; v_call: TRBV28; d_call: .; j_call: TRBJ2-7; clone_size: .; cdr3_aa: CASSGGQRSYEQYF; cdr3_nt: TGTGCCAGCAGCGGTGGACAGCGCTCCTACGAGCAGTACTTC
cdr3_length: 15; v_call: TRBV7-8; d_call: .; j_call: TRBJ1-5; clone_size: .; cdr3_aa: CASSSGGPLNQPQHF; cdr3_nt: TGTGCCAGCAGCTCCGGAGGGCCACTTAATCAGCCCCAGCATTTT
cdr3_length: 15; v_call: TRBV4-1; d_call: TRBD1; j_call: TRBJ1-1; clone_size: few; cdr3_aa: CASSRNPGTVAEAFF; cdr3_nt: TGCGCCAGCAGCCGGAACCCCGGGACAGTCGCCGAAGCTTTCTTT
cdr3_length: 17; v_call: TRBV4-3; d_call: .; j_call: TRBJ2-3; clone_size: few; cdr3_aa: CASSQEGGEGFVDTQYF; cdr3_nt: TGCGCCAGCAGCCAAGAGGGCGGCGAGGGTTTCGTGGATACGCAGTATTTT
cdr3_length: 15; v_call: TRBV5-1; d_call: TRBD1; j_call: TRBJ1-1; clone_size: .; cdr3_aa: CASSLGQTMNTEAFF; cdr3_nt: TGCGCCAGCAGCCTGGGACAGACCATGAACACTGAAGCTTTCTTT
cdr3_length: 16; v_call: TRBV5-6; d_call: .; j_call: TRBJ2-1; clone_size: .; cdr3_aa: CASSLYGTVIFNEQFF; cdr3_nt: TGTGCCAGCAGCTTGTACGGGACTGTGATTTTCAATGAGCAGTTCTTC
cdr3_length: 15; v_call: TRBV5-1; d_call: TRBD2; j_call: TRBJ2-5; clone_size: .; cdr3_aa: CASSSDGRAQETQYF; cdr3_nt: TGCGCCAGCAGCTCAGACGGGAGGGCCCAAGAGACCCAGTACTTC
cdr3_length: 15; v_call: TRBV10-3; d_call: .; j_call: TRBJ2-1; clone_size: few; cdr3_aa: CAINRGGGSYNEQFF; cdr3_nt: TGTGCCATCAATCGGGGCGGAGGGTCCTACAATGAGCAGTTCTTC
cdr3_length: 14; v_call: TRBV7-2; d_call: TRBD1; j_call: TRBJ2-3; clone_size: few; cdr3_aa: CASSQGTGADTQYF; cdr3_nt: TGTGCCAGCAGCCAGGGGACAGGGGCAGATACGCAGTATTTT